The present TCR beta chain was sequenced within a study of cytomegalovirus exposure and HLA in healthy donors. The PCR made use of 60 Vbeta and 13 Jbeta primers. TCRdb's copy holds only in-frame clones and misses some; the assay was immunoSEQ multiplex PCR. The sample lists tens of thousands of clones, 86% occurring once. The CDR3 consists of 13 residues. Looked up from germline, CDR1 is SGHAT and CDR2 is FQNNGV. J gave up 15 bases and V 0 bases, and 6 bases lay outside the gene matches. The V and J genes are TRBV11-2 and TRBJ2-1; 9 bases are shared with TRBD2. Material: PBMCs. The receptor's source is a woman between 35 and 50 years old in good health and CMV-seropositive. CDR3 region: CASSLDPSGERFF. The CDR3 coding sequence is TGTGCCAGCAGCTTAGACCCTAGCGGGGAAAGGTTCTTC.